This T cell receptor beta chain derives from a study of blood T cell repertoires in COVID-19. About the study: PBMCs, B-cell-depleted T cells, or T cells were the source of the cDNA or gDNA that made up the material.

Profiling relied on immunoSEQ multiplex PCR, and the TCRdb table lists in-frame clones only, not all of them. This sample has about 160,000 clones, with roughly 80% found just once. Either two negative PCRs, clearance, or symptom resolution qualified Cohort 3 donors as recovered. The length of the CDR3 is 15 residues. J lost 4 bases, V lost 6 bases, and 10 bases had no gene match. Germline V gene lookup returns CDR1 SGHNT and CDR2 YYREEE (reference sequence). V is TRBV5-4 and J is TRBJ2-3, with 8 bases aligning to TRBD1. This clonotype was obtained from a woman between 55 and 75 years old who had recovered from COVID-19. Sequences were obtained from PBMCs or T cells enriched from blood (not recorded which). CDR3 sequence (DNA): TGTGCCAGCAACGCCGTGGACAGGGTGGCAGATACGCAGTATTTT. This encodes CASNAVDRVADTQYF.